The next 2 T cell receptor beta chains were all read from a single sample in a study of monozygotic twins with inflammatory bowel disease. Using the 5' RACE reads, TCRdb records one entry per CDR3 protein without DNA. The sample data list more than 300,000 distinct CDR3 sequences. The sequencing sample was made of blood. The receptors here all came from a human donor with ulcerative colitis or Crohn's disease, or a healthy co-twin of an affected twin (not recorded which).

J is TRBJ1-2 and V is TRBV20-1; TCRdb names TRBD1, which stays unverified in the absence of DNA. The CDR3 has 14 amino acids. The germline V gene has CDR1 DFQATT and CDR2 SNEGSKA (reference sequence). CDR3 sequence: CSAKPPGTGGGYTF.

The chain uses TRBV7-2 and TRBJ2-4. This CDR3 comprises 13 residues. Germline assignment: CDR1 SGHTA and CDR2 FQGNSA. The CDR3 loop is CASSGLAKNIQYF. The full variable domain, its missing parts supplied by reference TRBV7-2 and TRBJ2-4, is GAGVSQSPSNKVTEKGKDVELRCDPISGHTALYWYRQSLGQGLEFLIYFQGNSAPDKSGLPSDRFSAERTGGSVSTLTIQRTQQEDSAVYLCASSGLAKNIQYFGAGTRLSVL.